This entry describes one TCR beta chain. This CDR3 contains 16 residues. The germline gives CDR1 LGHNT, CDR2 FRNRAP. The J segment lost 4 bases and the V segment lost 6 bases, leaving 12 bases of the junction unmatched. This sample is part of a study of technical replicates of blood from several donors. Using immunoSEQ multiplex PCR, the repertoire was profiled, and TCRdb retains in-frame clones only, with some absent. The table lists some 64,000 clones, more than 85% of them singletons. Material: PBMCs. The rearrangement links TRBV12-5 to TRBJ1-1; TRBD1 aligns across 9 bases. The sequence was obtained from a human donor in good health. Some clones in this sample may be carry-over from other donors' samples. This CDR3 reads CASGIGQGLRGTEAFF. The CDR3 DNA reads TGTGCTAGTGGCATAGGACAGGGGTTACGGGGCACTGAAGCTTTCTTT.